A selection of T cell receptor beta chains follows, all from one sample in a study of T cell changes during pregnancy in multiple sclerosis. Profiling relied on immunoSEQ multiplex PCR, and the TCRdb table lists in-frame clones only, not all of them. The sample has about 130,000 clones, 95% to 98% seen once. The starting material was peripheral blood, obtained after pregnancy. All receptors derive from a female donor with multiple sclerosis, enrolled in a pregnancy study. The CDR3 runs from the conserved cysteine through the conserved F or W. A D gene is named only where the DNA matches it firmly. Clone sizes are given selectively: once, few, many, or a class where the clone is expanded.

size	V	J	D	CDR3	DNA
-	TRBV9	TRBJ2-3	TRBD2	CASSGSGRAFTDTQYF	TGTGCCAGCAGCGGTAGCGGGAGGGCCTTCACAGATACGCAGTATTTT
-	TRBV2	TRBJ1-6	-	CASGGPQGVGSPLHF	TGTGCCAGCGGAGGACCACAGGGTGTAGGTTCACCCCTCCACTTT
-	TRBV29-1	TRBJ1-2	TRBD1	CSVGRQGAVYGYTF	TGCAGCGTTGGACGACAGGGGGCAGTATATGGCTACACCTTC
-	TRBV4-2	TRBJ2-2	-	CASSQDPRGANTGELFF	TGTGCCAGCAGCCAAGATCCCCGCGGGGCGAACACCGGGGAGCTGTTTTTT
-	TRBV6-6	TRBJ2-1	-	CASEPLPGEQFF	TGTGCCAGCGAGCCCCTGCCCGGTGAGCAGTTCTTC
-	TRBV29-1	TRBJ2-1	-	CSVEGDRRNEQFF	TGCAGCGTCGAGGGGGACCGGAGGAATGAGCAGTTCTTC
-	TRBV7-8	TRBJ2-1	-	CASSLGSGTRDEQFF	TGTGCCAGCAGCTTGGGGAGCGGGACACGGGATGAGCAGTTCTTC
-	TRBV15	TRBJ1-5	-	CATSRDRGYSNQPQHF	TGTGCCACCAGCAGAGACCGGGGGTATAGCAATCAGCCCCAGCATTTT
-	TRBV30	TRBJ1-5	TRBD1	CAWKGRGSGLEYSNQPQHF	TGTGCCTGGAAAGGCAGGGGGTCCGGCCTGGAATATAGCAATCAGCCCCAGCATTTT
-	TRBV7-9	TRBJ2-1	TRBD2	CASSSSGGPYNEQFF	TGTGCCAGCAGTTCTAGCGGGGGCCCCTACAATGAGCAGTTCTTC
few	TRBV30	TRBJ1-1	-	CAWSAGDFGTFF	TGTGCCTGGAGTGCGGGAGATTTCGGAACTTTCTTT
-	TRBV7-8	TRBJ2-2	TRBD2	CASRGTSGTPGELFF	TGTGCCAGCAGGGGGACTAGCGGGACCCCAGGGGAGCTGTTTTTT
-	TRBV25-1	TRBJ2-7	-	CASSDPARSSYEQYF	TGTGCCAGCAGTGATCCCGCGCGGTCCTCCTACGAGCAGTACTTC
-	TRBV7-8	TRBJ1-2	TRBD1	CASSPGQANYGYTF	TGTGCCAGCAGCCCGGGACAGGCAAACTATGGCTACACCTTC
-	TRBV2	TRBJ1-4	-	CASWRGTNEKLFF	TGTGCCAGCTGGAGGGGCACTAATGAAAAACTGTTTTTT
-	TRBV7-9	TRBJ2-7	-	CASSSLDPYEQYF	TGTGCCAGCAGCTCCCTAGATCCGTACGAGCAGTACTTC
-	TRBV18	TRBJ1-1	TRBD1	CASHLTGMNTEAFF	TGTGCCAGCCACCTGACAGGGATGAACACTGAAGCTTTCTTT
-	TRBV7-8	TRBJ2-1	-	CASSPSERGRNEQFF	TGTGCCAGCAGCCCATCGGAAAGGGGAAGGAATGAGCAGTTCTTC
-	TRBV5-1	TRBJ1-2	TRBD1	CASSLAPTETGAHYGYTF	TGCGCCAGCAGCTTGGCCCCGACGGAGACAGGGGCGCACTATGGCTACACCTTC
-	TRBV19	TRBJ2-7	TRBD1	CASSTGTGYEQYF	TGTGCCAGTAGTACCGGGACAGGGTACGAGCAGTACTTC
-	TRBV2	TRBJ2-2	-	CASSEVVGVLPGELFF	TGTGCCAGCAGTGAAGTAGTGGGAGTATTACCCGGGGAGCTGTTTTTT
-	TRBV19	TRBJ2-1	TRBD1	CASSTGTRGNNEQFF	TGTGCCAGTAGTACCGGCACCAGGGGGAACAATGAGCAGTTCTTC
-	TRBV5-5	TRBJ2-7	TRBD1	CATSFGQDGEQYF	TGTGCCACTTCCTTCGGACAGGACGGGGAGCAGTACTTC
-	TRBV19	TRBJ1-5	TRBD1	CASSTRGSNQPQHF	TGTGCCAGTAGTACCAGGGGGAGCAATCAGCCCCAGCATTTT
-	TRBV28	TRBJ2-1	TRBD1	CASILSDGGTGSYNEQFF	TGTGCCAGCATCTTATCGGATGGTGGGACAGGGAGTTACAATGAGCAGTTCTTC
-	TRBV29-1	TRBJ2-1	-	CSVLSGTRAYNEQFF	TGCAGCGTTTTATCCGGGACTCGTGCCTACAATGAGCAGTTCTTC
-	TRBV7-6	TRBJ2-1	TRBD2	CASSFLSGGREQFF	TGTGCCAGCAGCTTTCTGTCGGGAGGACGTGAGCAGTTCTTC
-	TRBV6-5	TRBJ1-2	TRBD1	CASGNGQGNGYTF	TGTGCCAGCGGAAACGGACAGGGCAATGGCTACACCTTC
-	TRBV5-1	TRBJ1-2	-	CASSLNTGANYGYTF	TGCGCCAGCAGCTTAAATACCGGAGCTAACTATGGCTACACCTTC
once	TRBV29-1	TRBJ1-1	-	CSVGRGGTEAFF	TGCAGCGTCGGAAGGGGGGGCACTGAAGCTTTCTTT
-	TRBV7-2	TRBJ2-2	-	CASSLVRYTGELFF	TGTGCCAGCAGCTTAGTGAGGTACACCGGGGAGCTGTTTTTT
-	TRBV19	TRBJ2-7	-	CASSGILSYEQYF	TGTGCCAGTAGCGGGATATTATCCTACGAGCAGTACTTC
-	TRBV14	TRBJ2-3	TRBD2	CASSQAGLAGATQYF	TGTGCCAGCAGCCAAGCGGGACTAGCGGGAGCTACGCAGTATTTT
-	TRBV16	TRBJ2-7	TRBD1	CASSHSGTGVHEQYF	TGTGCCAGCAGCCACTCCGGGACAGGGGTGCACGAGCAGTACTTC
-	TRBV27	TRBJ2-2	-	CASRFGNTGELFF	TGTGCCAGCAGATTCGGGAACACCGGGGAGCTGTTTTTT
-	TRBV9	TRBJ2-7	-	CASSGQGMYEQYF	TGTGCCAGCAGCGGCCAGGGGATGTACGAGCAGTACTTC